The 25 T cell receptor beta chains presented below share a single source sample, sequenced in a study of blood T cell repertoires in COVID-19. Profiled with immunoSEQ multiplex PCR; TCRdb holds only in-frame clones, not every one. The sample records about 260,000 clones, almost 85% being singletons. The sample consisted of peripheral blood. The origin of the receptors is a woman older than 75 with acute or convalescent COVID-19.

The J gene is TRBJ2-7, the V gene TRBV30; 11 bases align to TRBD1. The trim removed 8 bases at V and 3 bases at J, leaving 6 bases unmatched. CDR3 length: 13 amino acids. Germline V lookup: CDR1 GTSNPN, CDR2 SVGIG (reference sequence). This CDR3 is CAAIGTGGYEQYF. The CDR3 DNA reads as TGTGCCGCGATAGGGACAGGGGGCTACGAGCAGTACTTC.

The chain uses TRBV6-5 and TRBJ1-1; D unresolved. This CDR3 contains 11 residues. The germline V gene encodes CDR1 MNHEY and CDR2 SVGAGI. The V and J ends lost 4 bases and 4 bases respectively, with 4 bases between them. DNA for the CDR3: TGTGCCAGCAGTTTCTTCACTGAAGCTTTCTTT. Amino acid sequence: CASSFFTEAFF.

This clone is a singleton in its sample. The V call is TRBV7-2, the J call TRBJ2-1, with D maybe TRBD2 (6 bases). Germline CDR1 reads SGHTA; CDR2 reads FQGNSA. Trimming took 8 bases from V and 6 from J, leaving 14 bases between them. The length of the CDR3 is 13 residues. For the CDR3, the DNA is TGTGCCAGCTCGGAGACCGGGGGCAATGAGCAGTTCTTC. This translates into CASSETGGNEQFF.

The rearrangement joins TRBV5-1 to TRBJ2-2, with D unclear. The germline V gene has CDR1 SGHRS and CDR2 YFSETQ. The CDR3 loop spans 13 amino acids. V lost 5 bases, J lost 4 bases, and 9 bases lay in between. CDR3: CASSPTTTGELFF. The DNA for the CDR3 is TGCGCCAGCAGTCCAACTACCACCGGGGAGCTGTTTTTT. The whole variable domain, remainder taken from reference TRBV5-1 and TRBJ2-2, is KAGVTQTPRYLIKTRGQQVTLSCSPISGHRSVSWYQQTPGQGLQFLFEYFSETQRNKGNFPGRFSGRQFSNSRSEMNVSTLELGDSALYLCASSPTTTGELFFGEGSRLTVL.

The chain recombines TRBV18 with TRBJ1-3; 9 bases line up with TRBD1. Germline trimming cut 1 base from V and 4 bases from J; bases unmatched to any gene: 5. This CDR3 has 16 amino acids. In germline, CDR1 is KGHSH, CDR2 LQKENI. The CDR3 protein is CASSPRDRARGNTIYF. The CDR3 DNA reads TGTGCCAGCTCACCACGGGACAGGGCTCGGGGAAACACCATATATTTT.

The chain links TRBV7-9 to TRBJ2-7, with TRBD1 identical over 7 bases. V lost 7 bases to trimming and J lost 0 bases; unmatched junction nucleotides: 9. The CDR3 has 15 amino acids. Germline CDR1 and CDR2: SEHNR and FQNEAQ (reference sequence). This CDR3 reads CASTAGGGDSYEQYF. In DNA form, the CDR3 reads TGTGCCAGCACCGCAGGGGGTGGGGACTCCTACGAGCAGTACTTC. The full variable domain, its missing parts supplied by reference TRBV7-9 and TRBJ2-7, is DTGVSQNPRHKITKRGQNVTFRCDPISEHNRLYWYRQTLGQGPEFLTYFQNEAQLEKSRLLSDRFSAERPKGSFSTLEIQRTEQGDSAMYLCASTAGGGDSYEQYFGPGTRLTVT.

The CDR3 loop reads CASSVLGQGYQPQHF. The CDR3 region has the DNA TGTGCCAGCAGTGTACTAGGACAGGGGTATCAGCCCCAGCATTTT. The chain links TRBV6-2 or TRBV6-3 to TRBJ1-5; TRBD1 aligns across 9 bases. The CDR3 consists of 15 residues. J was trimmed by 5 bases and V by 5 bases; bases with no gene match: 7. The V gene's germline CDR1 is MNHEY and CDR2 SVGEGT.

As to this clone: The sample has other DNA sequences that encode this CDR3 too. The gene calls are TRBV2 and TRBJ1-2; 7 bases line up with TRBD1. CDR3 length equals 12 residues. Germline CDR1 and CDR2: SNHLY and FYNNEI. V was pared by 4 bases and J by 4 bases, with 0 bases of the junction left unmatched. Here the CDR3 reads CASSGTGYGYTF. The CDR3 DNA reads TGTGCCAGCAGTGGGACAGGCTATGGCTACACCTTC.

V and J are TRBV5-1 and TRBJ1-4; possible D gene TRBD1, 6 bases. Germline V gene lookup returns CDR1 SGHRS and CDR2 YFSETQ. V was pared by 1 base and J by 2 bases, with 9 bases between. There are 15 residues in the CDR3. DNA for the CDR3: TGCGCCAGCAGCTTGAGCACAGGGACTAATGAAAAACTGTTTTTT. Translated, it gives CASSLSTGTNEKLFF.

This clone was observed a single time. The rearrangement uses TRBV19 and TRBJ2-2; D is perhaps TRBD1 (6 bases). In germline, CDR1 is LNHDA, CDR2 SQIVND (reference sequence). V was clipped by 3 bases and J by 5 bases, with 10 bases between them. There are 14 residues in the CDR3. In DNA form, the CDR3 reads TGTGCCAGTAGTATCCAGGGGTGGACCGGGGAGCTGTTTTTT. The encoded protein is CASSIQGWTGELFF.

The V and J genes are TRBV6-1 and TRBJ1-5, with a tentative D call TRBD1 (6 bases). Between the trimmed V and J ends, which lost 4 bases and 2 bases, there was a span of 27 bases. This CDR3 has 20 residues. CDR1 is MNHNS, CDR2 SASEGT, per germline. The CDR3 DNA reads as TGTGCCAGCAGTGTATTAGTGGCCCAGGGGAGTTTGGGTGGCAATCAGCCCCAGCATTTT. Protein sequence: CASSVLVAQGSLGGNQPQHF.

V gene TRBV4-1 combines with J gene TRBJ2-2; 7 nucleotides match TRBD1. After removal of 4 bases from V and 2 bases from J, the junction contained 4 bases not matched to a gene. The CDR3 sequence is 15 residues long. CDR1 and CDR2 (germline): MGHRA, YSYEKL. CDR3: CASSPGQVNTGELFF. CDR3 coding DNA: TGCGCCAGCAGCCCCGGACAGGTCAACACCGGGGAGCTGTTTTTT.

This chain uses TRBV7-2 with TRBJ1-2; D is perhaps TRBD1 (5 bases). The V end lost 1 base, the J end lost 10 bases, and 16 bases lay between the germline ends. Per the germline V gene, CDR1 is SGHTA and CDR2 is FQGNSA. The CDR3 consists of 14 residues. In nucleotides, the CDR3 is TGTGCCAGCAGCTTAGTTAGGGGCAGCTTGGACTACACCTTC. Its protein is CASSLVRGSLDYTF.

The gene calls are TRBV11-1 and TRBJ2-7, with a possible D match to TRBD2 (6 bases). The CDR3 length is 15 residues. Trimming left V 1 base short and J 3 bases short, with 13 bases between. CDR1 is SGHAT and CDR2 is FQDESV in the germline V gene (reference sequence). The CDR3 DNA sequence: TGTGCCAGCAGCTTAGGCTGGAGGGGAGTCTACGAGCAGTACTTC. It codes for CASSLGWRGVYEQYF.

The CDR3 DNA follows: TGTGCCAGCAGTTTCCTACAGGGGCAAGCTTTCTTT. Amino acids: CASSFLQGQAFF. V is TRBV28 and J is TRBJ1-1, with 7 bases matching TRBD1. Trimming took 3 bases from V and 9 from J; bases not matched to a gene: 4. Germline-derived CDR1 and CDR2 are MDHEN and SYDVKM. This CDR3 spans 12 amino acids.

This sequence joins TRBV5-5 and TRBJ2-1; D not resolved. This CDR3 spans 13 amino acids. The V end was cut by 4 bases, the J end by 5 bases, with 10 bases between. Germline V CDR1 and CDR2: SGHKS, YYEKEE (reference sequence). CDR3 sequence reads: CASSILSDNEQFF. The DNA of the CDR3 is TGTGCCAGCAGCATATTGTCGGACAATGAGCAGTTCTTC.

This clone occurred once. The V and J genes are TRBV5-4 and TRBJ2-1; TRBD2 aligns across 10 bases. J was trimmed by 12 bases and V by 7 bases; bases with no gene match: 19. Germline V gene sequence: CDR1 SGHNT, CDR2 YYREEE (reference sequence). The CDR3 loop spans 16 amino acids. The CDR3 DNA is TGTGCCAGCTCCCTTTGGAGCGGGGGGGCTAGCAGCGTGCAGTTCTTC. Translated: CASSLWSGGASSVQFF. The whole variable domain, remainder taken from reference TRBV5-4 and TRBJ2-1, is ETGVTQSPTHLIKTRGQQVTLRCSSQSGHNTVSWYQQALGQGPQFIFQYYREEENGRGNFPPRFSGLQFPNYSSELNVNALELDDSALYLCASSLWSGGASSVQFFGPGTRLTVL.

The chain employs TRBV5-4 and TRBJ1-2; unclear D gene. Germline assignment: CDR1 SGHNT and CDR2 YYREEE (reference sequence). This CDR3 comprises 13 residues. V was clipped by 0 bases and J by 11 bases, with 14 bases between them. CDR3 nucleotides: TGTGCCAGCAGCTTGGGCGGACTCCAACTTTACACCTTC. Encoded protein: CASSLGGLQLYTF.

The chain recombines TRBV5-4 with TRBJ1-1; tentatively, D is TRBD1 (5 bases). This CDR3 has 15 residues. Germline V gene data show CDR1 as SGHNT and CDR2 as YYREEE (reference sequence). Trimming stripped 10 bases from V and 5 bases from J, with 24 bases between. CDR3 protein: CAGHPAGGGETEAFF. CDR3 nucleotide sequence: TGTGCCGGCCACCCCGCGGGGGGAGGTGAAACTGAAGCTTTCTTT.

The chain employs TRBV23-1 and TRBJ1-2, with TRBD1 matching over 8 bases. TRBV23-1 is an ORF, and what it does is uncertain. V shed 3 bases, J shed 4 bases, and the junction held 4 bases outside the gene matches. The CDR3 sequence is 14 residues long. Written as DNA, the CDR3 is TGCGCCAGCAGTCACCGGACAGGGCTCTATGGCTACACCTTC. Translated: CASSHRTGLYGYTF.

J is TRBJ2-2 and V is TRBV7-9; 8 bases align to TRBD1. Germline V gene data show CDR1 as SEHNR and CDR2 as FQNEAQ (reference sequence). This CDR3 is 15 amino acids long. Trimming cost V 3 bases and J 5 bases; bases outside gene matches: 5. The CDR3 DNA sequence: TGTGCCAGCAGCTTTTCGGGACAGGCTACCGGGGAGCTGTTTTTT. It yields the protein CASSFSGQATGELFF.

In nucleotides, the CDR3 is TGTGCCACCGCAACGGGACAGGGAATTTTCGACACTGAAGCTTTCTTT. Amino acids: CATATGQGIFDTEAFF. The rearrangement links TRBV19 to TRBJ1-1; 9 nucleotides line up with TRBD1. Germline CDR1 LNHDA, CDR2 SQIVND (reference sequence). The CDR3 sequence is 16 residues long. Trimming took 10 bases from V and 3 from J; bases not matched to a gene: 15.

This chain connects TRBV28 to TRBJ1-2; D unresolved. V was clipped by 2 bases and J by 1 base, with 5 bases between them. The CDR3 runs to 13 residues. CDR1 and CDR2 (germline): MDHEN, SYDVKM. CDR3 in amino acids: CASSLRVNYGYTF. DNA for the CDR3: TGTGCCAGCAGTTTACGGGTTAACTATGGCTACACCTTC.

The chain is built from TRBV28 and TRBJ2-4; TRBD1 matches at 7 bases. Germline V lookup: CDR1 MDHEN, CDR2 SYDVKM. CDR3 length equals 16 residues. With 5 bases clipped from V and 1 base from J, the junction kept 8 bases outside the gene matches. DNA of the CDR3: TGTGCCAGCAGTGAACAGGGGTCCTATGCCAAAAACATTCAGTACTTC. Translating gives CASSEQGSYAKNIQYF.

This clone was seen just once. This chain connects TRBV5-4 to TRBJ2-1, with 8 bases aligning to TRBD2. Germline V gene data show CDR1 as SGHNT and CDR2 as YYREEE (reference sequence). The CDR3 consists of 14 residues. V lost 4 bases to trimming and J lost 10 bases; unmatched junction nucleotides: 10. The CDR3 nucleotides are TGTGCCAGCAGCGCCGGGACTAGTCCCCACGAGCAGTTCTTC. Amino acid sequence: CASSAGTSPHEQFF.